This entry lists 21 T cell receptor beta chains sequenced from one sample in a study of blood T cell repertoires in COVID-19. Libraries were prepared by immunoSEQ multiplex PCR; TCRdb keeps only in-frame clonotypes and omits some of them. The sample holds approximately 270,000 clones; around 85% are singletons and the top ten take 0.7% to 0.9%. The specimen sequenced was peripheral blood. The receptors come from a human donor with COVID-19, enrolled during active disease. The donor label of this sample is uncertain.

This clone was recorded only once. The genes are TRBV7-2 and TRBJ1-1, with 7 nucleotides matching TRBD1. This CDR3 contains 16 residues. CDR1 is SGHTA, CDR2 FQGNSA, per germline. Germline trimming cut 0 bases from V and 4 bases from J; bases unmatched to any gene: 8. The CDR3 DNA reads TGTGCCAGCAGCTTAGCGCCCTCAGGGGGAGGCACTGAAGCTTTCTTT. Amino acid sequence: CASSLAPSGGGTEAFF.

The rearrangement joins TRBV24-1 to TRBJ2-7, with 9 nucleotides matching TRBD2. CDR1 and CDR2 (germline): KGHDR, SFDVKD. V was clipped by 8 bases and J by 2 bases; unmatched bases: 12. The CDR3 is 16 amino acids. CDR3 sequence: CATTRGGGREPYEQYF. Written as DNA, the CDR3 is TGTGCCACCACCCGGGGGGGCGGGAGGGAACCCTACGAGCAGTACTTC.

The rearrangement joins TRBV2 to TRBJ2-1; 7 nucleotides agree with TRBD2. The germline V gene has CDR1 SNHLY and CDR2 FYNNEI. The CDR3 extends over 16 amino acids. The V segment lost 2 bases and the J segment 9 bases; nucleotides outside the gene matches: 13. Here the CDR3 reads CASSERGGSYNREQFF. The CDR3 bases are TGTGCCAGCAGTGAAAGGGGCGGGAGCTACAACCGTGAGCAGTTCTTC.

This clone was seen only once. V usage is TRBV9 and J usage is TRBJ1-2, with D possibly TRBD1 on 5 matching bases. With 0 bases removed from V and 5 bases from J, the gap between germline ends came to 8 bases. Germline V gene lookup returns CDR1 SGDLS and CDR2 YYNGEE. The CDR3 runs to 13 residues. DNA of the CDR3: TGTGCCAGCAGCGTAGGCGGGGCTTATGGCTACACCTTC. Amino acid sequence: CASSVGGAYGYTF. Supplemented by reference TRBV9 and TRBJ1-2, the full variable domain reads DSGVTQTPKHLITATGQRVTLRCSPRSGDLSVYWYQQSLDQGLQFLIQYYNGEERAKGNILERFSAQQFPDLHSELNLSSLELGDSALYFCASSVGGAYGYTFGSGTRLTVV.

V and J are TRBV12-3 or TRBV12-4 and TRBJ1-2; 7 positions match TRBD1. This CDR3 contains 11 residues. Trimming at V came to 8 bases and at J to 11 bases, leaving 8 bases not matched to a gene. The CDR3 DNA sequence: TGTGCCAGCTCAACGACAGGGCGTTACACCTTC. Translated, it gives CASSTTGRYTF.

The chain employs TRBV5-1 and TRBJ2-7; TRBD2 aligns across 10 bases. The CDR3 totals 18 residues. Per the germline V gene, CDR1 is SGHRS and CDR2 is YFSETQ. V shed 4 bases and J 5 bases; nucleotides not matched to a gene: 18. The CDR3 loop is CASSPRRDGGLAIHEQYF. CDR3 bases: TGCGCCAGCAGCCCGCGCCGGGACGGGGGACTAGCGATCCACGAGCAGTACTTC.

This rearrangement joins TRBV9 to TRBJ1-2; TRBD1 matches at 7 bases. The germline V gene encodes CDR1 SGDLS and CDR2 YYNGEE. The CDR3 consists of 14 residues. Trimming took 4 bases from V and 3 from J; bases not matched to a gene: 6. The CDR3 DNA reads TGTGCCAGCAGCTTTACCGACAGGGACTATGGCTACACCTTC. It encodes CASSFTDRDYGYTF.

This chain links TRBV6-5 with TRBJ1-1; tentatively, D is TRBD1 (5 bases). The CDR3 has 12 amino acids. From germline, CDR1 is MNHEY and CDR2 SVGAGI. The V end was cut by 6 bases, the J end by 7 bases, with 12 bases between. CDR3 sequence: CASSRTGIEAFF. The CDR3 DNA reads TGTGCCAGCAGCCGAACAGGAATTGAAGCTTTCTTT.

The chain is built from TRBV7-8 and TRBJ1-1; TRBD1 aligns across 7 bases. CDR1 and CDR2 (germline): SGHVS, FQNEAQ. The J segment lost 1 base and the V segment lost 3 bases, leaving 5 bases of the junction unmatched. CDR3 length: 15 amino acids. Written as DNA, the CDR3 is TGTGCCAGCAGCTTTCAGGGGGTGCCGAACACTGAAGCTTTCTTT. This codes for CASSFQGVPNTEAFF.

In DNA, the CDR3 is TGTGCCAGCAGTTCACTAGCGGGACCCGCGGGTTACGAGCAGTACTTC. Translation gives CASSSLAGPAGYEQYF. The chain has TRBV6-2 or TRBV6-3 and TRBJ2-7, with 10 bases identical to TRBD2. The V gene's germline CDR1 is MNHEY and CDR2 SVGEGT. J gave up 4 bases and V 4 bases, and 10 bases lay outside the gene matches. CDR3 size: 16 residues.

V and J are TRBV7-8 and TRBJ2-1; 9 bases fit TRBD2. The trim removed 5 bases at V and 7 bases at J, leaving 21 bases unmatched. Germline CDR1 is SGHVS and CDR2 is FQNEAQ. This CDR3 spans 19 amino acids. CDR3 coding DNA: TGTGCCAGCAGCCTTTCCCGCCCTAGCGGGATATATCGATATAATGAGCAGTTCTTC. Its translation is CASSLSRPSGIYRYNEQFF.

This clone showed up just a few times. V gene TRBV11-3 combines with J gene TRBJ2-7, with 7 positions matching TRBD1. Unmatched junction bases numbered 7, after V lost 5 bases and J lost 0 bases. In germline, CDR1 is SGHNT, CDR2 YENEEA. There are 15 residues in the CDR3. The CDR3: CASSPRTGDSYEQYF. The CDR3 DNA is TGTGCCAGCAGCCCGAGAACAGGGGACTCCTACGAGCAGTACTTC.

This sequence joins TRBV15 and TRBJ2-7; 7 bases are shared with TRBD1. Germline lookup yields CDR1 LNHNV and CDR2 YYDKDF (reference sequence). J lost 2 bases, V lost 6 bases, and 7 bases had no gene match. The CDR3 totals 14 residues. This chain's CDR3 is CATSATGRTYEQYF. As DNA, the CDR3 is TGTGCCACCAGTGCGACAGGGCGGACCTACGAGCAGTACTTC.

The chain links TRBV27 to TRBJ1-2; 10 positions agree with TRBD1. Germline assignment: CDR1 MNHEY and CDR2 SMNVEV (reference sequence). The CDR3 is 14 amino acids. V gave up 3 bases and J gave up 7 bases; unmatched junction bases: 5. CDR3 in amino acids: CASSFRQGARGYTF. CDR3 DNA sequence: TGTGCCAGCAGTTTTCGACAGGGGGCGCGTGGCTACACCTTC.

The V and J genes are TRBV11-3 and TRBJ2-7; 7 bases align to TRBD2. The J segment lost 9 bases and the V segment lost 5 bases, leaving 10 bases of the junction unmatched. The CDR3 runs 13 residues. Germline CDR1 and CDR2: SGHNT and YENEEA. CDR3: CASSGRDHLPQYF. The DNA of the CDR3 is TGTGCCAGCAGCGGGAGGGACCACCTTCCGCAGTACTTC.

The CDR3 loop is CASRPPTLPGGYNEQFF. As DNA, the CDR3 is TGTGCCAGCAGACCCCCGACCCTTCCGGGGGGGTACAATGAGCAGTTCTTC. V usage is TRBV28 and J usage is TRBJ2-1, with 8 bases lining up with TRBD2. The CDR3 length is 17 residues. Trimming at V came to 6 bases and at J to 4 bases, leaving 14 bases not matched to a gene. From germline, CDR1 is MDHEN and CDR2 SYDVKM.

The rearrangement joins TRBV7-9 to TRBJ1-4; tentatively, D is TRBD1 (5 bases). Trimming stripped 5 bases from V and 8 bases from J, with 15 bases between. This CDR3 has 14 amino acids. Per the germline V gene, CDR1 is SEHNR and CDR2 is FQNEAQ (reference sequence). The CDR3: CASSPWGDREKLFF. In nucleotides, the CDR3 is TGTGCCAGCAGCCCCTGGGGGGATCGAGAAAAACTGTTTTTT.

This clone has a single count. CDR3 in amino acids: CASSVVDRGGSQPQHF. DNA for the CDR3: TGTGCCAGCAGTGTTGTCGACAGGGGTGGTTCTCAGCCCCAGCATTTT. The chain joins TRBV6-2 or TRBV6-3 to TRBJ1-5, with 8 bases aligning to TRBD1. The germline V gene has CDR1 MNHEY and CDR2 SVGEGT. V dropped 5 bases and J dropped 6; count of bases not matched to a gene: 12. CDR3 length: 16 residues.

There are many counts of this clone. The chain recombines TRBV5-4 with TRBJ2-7; 10 positions match TRBD1. This CDR3 contains 17 residues. Germline trimming cut 6 bases from V and 0 bases from J; bases unmatched to any gene: 12. Per the germline V gene, CDR1 is SGHNT and CDR2 is YYREEE (reference sequence). The CDR3 coding sequence is TGTGCCAGCACAGGGACAGGGGCCCCCGGGCTCTCCTACGAGCAGTACTTC. This encodes CASTGTGAPGLSYEQYF.

The V and J genes are TRBV7-8 and TRBJ2-5, with D tentatively TRBD2 (5 bases). Trimming took 4 bases from V and 2 from J, leaving 11 bases between them. The CDR3 consists of 14 residues. The germline CDR1 and CDR2 sequences are SGHVS and FQNEAQ. For the CDR3, the DNA is TGTGCCAGCAGCTCACTAGTATTACAAGAGACCCAGTACTTC. It codes for CASSSLVLQETQYF. Looking up the rest from reference TRBV7-8 and TRBJ2-5 gives the full variable domain: GAGVSQSPRYKVAKRGQDVALRCDPISGHVSLFWYQQALGQGPEFLTYFQNEAQLDKSGLPSDRFFAERPEGSVSTLKIQRTQQEDSAVYLCASSSLVLQETQYFGPGTRLLVL.

The chain recombines TRBV20-1 with TRBJ2-3, with TRBD2 identical over 8 bases. CDR3 length: 16 residues. Germline assignment: CDR1 DFQATT and CDR2 SNEGSKA (reference sequence). The junction had 9 bases not matched to a gene; V was cut back by 3 bases and J by 1 base. CDR3 sequence: CSASPLAGAGTDTQYF. CDR3 coding DNA: TGCAGTGCTAGTCCTCTAGCGGGCGCCGGCACAGATACGCAGTATTTT.